Following are 26 T cell receptor beta chains from one sample sequenced in a study of T cells in Graves' hyperthyroidism and ophthalmopathy. Amplification yielded TCR beta CDR3 regions, with RNA transcripts as the source. In the first-round RT-PCR of the TCR CDR3, the HTBI primer set was used. TCRdb re-derived calls from the multiplex PCR reads in MiXCR, one entry per CDR3 protein. Here the sample spans about 270,000 distinct CDR3 sequences, about 20% being singletons. Sequenced: blood. The receptors shown here come from a man aged 25 to 40 with Graves' ophthalmopathy.

CDR3 loop: CASSDNEQRVSSYEQYF. The CDR3 nucleotides read TGTGCCAGCAGTGACAACGAACAGCGGGTTTCCTCCTACGAGCAGTACTTC. This chain links TRBV6-2 or TRBV6-3 with TRBJ2-7; a weak D match, TRBD2 (6 bases). CDR1 and CDR2 from the germline V gene are MNHEY and SVGEGT. This CDR3 is built from 17 residues. V lost 5 bases to trimming and J lost 0 bases, with 20 bases between them.

This chain connects TRBV29-1 to TRBJ2-1; 7 nucleotides align to TRBD2. V lost 3 bases and J lost 7; bases outside the gene matches: 9. Germline CDR1 is SQVTM and CDR2 is ANQGSEA. This CDR3 spans 14 amino acids. The CDR3 reads CSVDSAAGVNEQFF. The CDR3, as DNA: TGCAGCGTTGATAGTGCGGCGGGAGTGAATGAGCAGTTCTTC.

This clonotype has only a few counts. This chain links TRBV3-1 with TRBJ2-1; D possibly uses TRBD1 or TRBD2 (5 bases each). The CDR3 extends over 14 amino acids. V lost 3 bases and J 4 bases, leaving 10 bases between the germline ends. From germline, CDR1 is LGHDT and CDR2 YNNKEL (reference sequence). The CDR3: CASSQGTDYNEQFF. The CDR3 DNA sequence: TGTGCCAGCAGCCAGGGGACCGATTACAATGAGCAGTTCTTC.

As regards this clonotype: A read error may explain this, as a much larger clone is one base away. The chain links TRBV20-1 to TRBJ1-3, with D uncertain. The CDR3 runs 13 residues. Germline CDR1 reads DFQATT; CDR2 reads SNEGSKA (reference sequence). The CDR3: CSARVGVGNPIYF. In DNA, the CDR3 is TGCAGTGCTAGGGTCGGGGTCGGAAACCCCATATATTTT.

The genes are TRBV28 and TRBJ2-2; 10 positions agree with TRBD2. Trimming took 5 bases from V and 2 from J; bases not matched to a gene: 8. There are 17 residues in the CDR3. CDR1 and CDR2 (germline): MDHEN, SYDVKM. CDR3 sequence (DNA): TGTGCCAGCAGTAGAGCCGGGACTAGCGTAAACACCGGGGAGCTGTTTTTT. The encoded protein is CASSRAGTSVNTGELFF.

This clonotype was detected many times. The chain links TRBV28 to TRBJ1-3; D is ambiguous. The germline V gene has CDR1 MDHEN and CDR2 SYDVKM. The ends were cut back, 6 bases at V and 1 base at J, with 13 bases in the middle. The CDR3 spans 15 residues. The CDR3 reads CASSRGRLSGNTIYF. The CDR3 nucleotides read TGTGCCAGCAGCCGAGGACGGTTATCTGGAAACACCATATATTTT.

The V and J genes are TRBV27 and TRBJ2-2, with no clear D. Trimming removed 6 bases from V and 4 bases from J, with 12 bases in between. Germline V lookup: CDR1 MNHEY, CDR2 SMNVEV (reference sequence). The CDR3 runs to 14 residues. CDR3: CASSPLLPTGELFF. The DNA for the CDR3 is TGTGCCAGCAGCCCCCTCCTCCCCACCGGGGAGCTGTTTTTT.

This clonotype was observed at least ten times. V and J are TRBV30 and TRBJ1-2; D might be TRBD1 (5 bases). CDR1 and CDR2 from the germline V gene are GTSNPN and SVGIG (reference sequence). The CDR3 extends over 10 amino acids. V was pared by 4 bases and J by 8 bases, with 8 bases between. In DNA, the CDR3 is TGTGCCTGGAAGGGGAGCGGCTACACCTTC. Translating it yields CAWKGSGYTF.

V is TRBV10-3 and J is TRBJ2-5, with 7 bases aligning to TRBD2. Germline CDR1 is ENHRY and CDR2 is SYGVKD. V shed 8 bases and J 1 base; nucleotides not matched to a gene: 7. This CDR3 is built from 14 residues. The CDR3 is CAIGSGMIQETQYF. The CDR3 bases are TGTGCCATCGGAAGCGGGATGATCCAAGAGACCCAGTACTTC.

This clonotype was seen more than once but under ten times. J is TRBJ2-5 and V is TRBV7-6; D is unclear. V was shortened by 1 base and J by 5 bases, with 14 bases between the two germline ends. The CDR3 covers 15 residues. CDR1 is SGHVS, CDR2 FNYEAQ, per germline. The CDR3 coding sequence is TGTGCCAGCAGCTTAGGTGGTGGCAGGCCTGAGACCCAGTACTTC. It yields the protein CASSLGGGRPETQYF.

A few counts support this clonotype. This chain joins TRBV5-1 and TRBJ1-4; 7 bases agree with TRBD1. V gave up 0 bases and J gave up 7 bases; unmatched junction bases: 9. The CDR3 has 16 amino acids. Germline loops: CDR1 SGHRS, CDR2 YFSETQ. CDR3 loop: CASSLGLTGAGEKLFF. CDR3 DNA sequence: TGCGCCAGCAGCTTGGGCCTTACAGGGGCGGGTGAAAAACTGTTTTTT.

As regards this clonotype: A much larger clone sits a single nucleotide away, making a read error possible. This chain joins TRBV28 and TRBJ2-3, with 10 positions matching TRBD1. The germline V gene encodes CDR1 MDHEN and CDR2 SYDVKM. This CDR3 is built from 14 residues. The CDR3 loop reads CATMTGGGTDTRYF. The DNA of the CDR3 is TGTGCCACCATGACAGGGGGCGGCACAGATACGCGGTATTTT.

This chain uses TRBV27 with TRBJ1-1; TRBD1 is a possible D gene (5 bases). V dropped 3 bases and J dropped 2 bases, with 16 bases sitting between them. The germline CDR1 and CDR2 sequences are MNHEY and SMNVEV (reference sequence). The CDR3 has 16 residues. In DNA form, the CDR3 reads TGTGCCAGCAGTTTTCGGACGAGGGGTGGAAACACTGAAGCTTTCTTT. Protein product: CASSFRTRGGNTEAFF.

This clonotype was detected ten times or more. The chain couples TRBV5-1 to TRBJ1-1; no reliable D call. This CDR3 region has 14 residues. In germline, CDR1 is SGHRS, CDR2 YFSETQ. V lost 0 bases to trimming and J lost 0 bases, with 6 bases between them. The chain's CDR3 is CASSLAQMNTEAFF. The CDR3 DNA is TGCGCCAGCAGCTTGGCACAGATGAACACTGAAGCTTTCTTT.

This clonotype was seen only a few times. This chain connects TRBV7-6 to TRBJ2-6, with D perhaps TRBD1 (5 bases). V was shortened by 3 bases and J by 0 bases, with 18 bases between the two germline ends. This CDR3 is 19 amino acids long. CDR1 and CDR2 from the germline V gene are SGHVS and FNYEAQ. The CDR3 DNA follows: TGTGCCAGCAGCTTGGGTGGTCTGGGGCGCGGCTCTGGGGCCAACGTCCTGACTTTC. This translates into CASSLGGLGRGSGANVLTF.

The sample holds many counts of this clonotype. This CDR3 reads CASSLRSLSGRAVTGELFF. The CDR3 DNA sequence: TGTGCCAGCAGTTTAAGGTCGTTAAGCGGGAGGGCCGTCACCGGGGAGCTGTTTTTT. The chain has TRBV28 and TRBJ2-2, with TRBD2 matching over 10 bases. V lost 2 bases and J lost 4; bases outside the gene matches: 13. The CDR3 length is 19 residues. From germline, CDR1 is MDHEN and CDR2 SYDVKM.

There are a few counts of this clonotype. This chain links TRBV9 with TRBJ2-5; the D gene is possibly TRBD2 (6 bases). Germline-derived CDR1 and CDR2 are SGDLS and YYNGEE. Trimming cost V 3 bases and J 4 bases, with 16 bases left between them. CDR3 length: 15 amino acids. The CDR3 nucleotides read TGTGCCAGCAGCGCCGGGAGCGGTGCGGGAGAGACCCAGTACTTC. It encodes CASSAGSGAGETQYF. Together with reference TRBV9 and TRBJ2-5, the CDR3 gives the full variable domain: DSGVTQTPKHLITATGQRVTLRCSPRSGDLSVYWYQQSLDQGLQFLIQYYNGEERAKGNILERFSAQQFPDLHSELNLSSLELGDSALYFCASSAGSGAGETQYFGPGTRLLVL.

The sample holds many counts of this clonotype. This sequence joins TRBV29-1 and TRBJ1-1; 7 positions agree with TRBD1. Germline CDR1 and CDR2: SQVTM and ANQGSEA. This CDR3 region has 13 residues. Trimming at V came to 6 bases and at J to 2 bases, leaving 6 bases not matched to a gene. CDR3 nucleotides: TGCAGCGTGGCCCGACAGGGCAACACTGAAGCTTTCTTT. As protein: CSVARQGNTEAFF.

This chain connects TRBV12-3 or TRBV12-4 to TRBJ2-1; TRBD2 agrees at 9 bases. The CDR3 has 15 amino acids. With 6 bases clipped from V and 6 bases from J, the junction kept 9 bases outside the gene matches. As DNA, the CDR3 is TGTGCCAGCAGCCGTTCTAGCGGGGTATGCAATGAGCAGTTCTTC. Translated: CASSRSSGVCNEQFF.

The rearrangement uses TRBV15 and TRBJ2-3; no clear D gene. The V end was cut by 0 bases, the J end by 2 bases, with 3 bases between. The CDR3 runs to 13 residues. In germline, CDR1 is LNHNV, CDR2 YYDKDF (reference sequence). DNA of the CDR3: TGTGCCACCAGCAGAGATACCACAGATACGCAGTATTTT. Translating gives CATSRDTTDTQYF.

This clonotype was counted between two and nine times. This chain connects TRBV15 to TRBJ1-5; D gene unclear. CDR1 is LNHNV, CDR2 YYDKDF, per germline (reference sequence). V shed 5 bases and J shed 9 bases, with 11 bases lying between them. The CDR3 has 12 amino acids. This CDR3 reads CATSQTPGPQHF. The DNA of the CDR3 is TGTGCCACCAGCCAGACCCCCGGGCCCCAGCATTTT.

This clonotype was seen repeatedly, ten times or more. The genes are TRBV11-2 and TRBJ1-4, with D tentatively TRBD1 (5 bases). CDR1 and CDR2 (germline): SGHAT, FQNNGV. The CDR3 has 13 amino acids. With 3 bases removed from V and 8 bases from J, the gap between germline ends came to 10 bases. The CDR3 spells CASSFFGGEKLFF. The CDR3 nucleotides read TGTGCCAGCAGCTTCTTCGGGGGGGAAAAACTGTTTTTT.

This clonotype was detected many times. V gene TRBV7-8 combines with J gene TRBJ2-1, with D perhaps TRBD1 or TRBD2 (5 bases each). Germline CDR1 is SGHVS and CDR2 is FQNEAQ. This CDR3 spans 14 amino acids. V was shortened by 5 bases and J by 10 bases, with 18 bases between the two germline ends. The CDR3 DNA is TGTGCCAGCAGCCCCCGGGACGTCGGAGCCGAGCAGTTCTTC. This encodes CASSPRDVGAEQFF. The full variable domain, with the rest looked up from reference TRBV7-8 and TRBJ2-1, is GAGVSQSPRYKVAKRGQDVALRCDPISGHVSLFWYQQALGQGPEFLTYFQNEAQLDKSGLPSDRFFAERPEGSVSTLKIQRTQQEDSAVYLCASSPRDVGAEQFFGPGTRLTVL.

The chain is built from TRBV20-1 and TRBJ2-3, with TRBD2 identical over 7 bases. Germline V lookup: CDR1 DFQATT, CDR2 SNEGSKA (reference sequence). This CDR3 is 13 amino acids long. The CDR3 nucleotides are TGCACCCCTGGGGGGGGATCCACAGATACGCAGTATTTT. It codes for CTPGGGSTDTQYF.

This clonotype turned up a few times. The V and J genes are TRBV28 and TRBJ1-2, with TRBD1 matching over 7 bases. Germline-derived CDR1 and CDR2 are MDHEN and SYDVKM. CDR3 size: 13 residues. The V segment lost 3 bases and the J segment 7 bases; nucleotides outside the gene matches: 5. The CDR3 DNA reads as TGTGCCAGCAGTTTCGGACAGGCGGGTGGCTACACCTTC. This codes for CASSFGQAGGYTF.

This clonotype was counted many times. This rearrangement joins TRBV2 to TRBJ2-3, with D tentatively TRBD2 (5 bases). V was shortened by 11 bases and J by 0 bases, with 18 bases between the two germline ends. CDR1 is SNHLY and CDR2 is FYNNEI in the germline V gene. The CDR3 has 15 amino acids. CDR3 nucleotides: TGTGCCCATCAAGGGCGGGCGGAAAGCACAGATACGCAGTATTTT. Protein: CAHQGRAESTDTQYF.